Below, one T cell receptor beta chain is given with its context. This clone appeared a single time. No cognate antigen has been identified for it. Within one base of it there is no much larger clone, and no base qualities were kept. Patients with a history of autoimmune disease or receiving systemic immunosuppression were excluded from the trial. Peripheral blood for TCR sequencing was drawn from every dose cohort at baseline, at cycle 4 day 1 and at cycle 7 day 1. The samples were taken from a phase I, first-in-human, multicenter, open-label dose-escalation trial of ivuxolimab. Adults with locally advanced or metastatic melanoma, renal cell carcinoma, hepatocellular carcinoma or head and neck squamous cell carcinoma were enrolled in the trial. Before TCR sequencing, CD4+ T cells and CD8+ T cells from peripheral blood were sorted into separate populations. The sample comes from a study of OX40 agonist ivuxolimab in advanced cancers. Background on the whole study: Ivuxolimab, which targeted the costimulatory receptor OX40 (CD134), was an agonistic, fully human IgG2 monoclonal antibody. Intravenous ivuxolimab was administered to patients every 2 weeks at six dose levels: 0.01, 0.1, 0.3, 1.5, 3 and 10 mg/kg. Of the approximately 54 dose-escalation patients, hepatocellular carcinoma was present in about 20, melanoma in roughly 15, renal cell carcinoma in 9 and head and neck cancer in 9. A male proportion of roughly 80% and a mean age of roughly 58 years, ranging from roughly 23 to 80, were recorded for the dose-escalation cohort. Prior anti-PD-1, anti-PD-L1 or anti-CTLA-4 therapy was permitted, and checkpoint inhibitors had been received by about 37% of dose-escalation patients. Three dose-escalation patients achieved partial responses, one with hepatocellular carcinoma and two with cutaneous melanoma. Peripheral TCRbeta sequencing was intended to test whether TCR sequence diversity was altered and clonal T-cell expansion was caused by ivuxolimab. The paper covers the monotherapy dose-escalation part of the phase I ivuxolimab trial, which included N of about 51 patients. Broader findings and caveats from the paper: Antigen specificity was not determined for the clonally expanded peripheral T cells. After ivuxolimab, CD8+ T cells had more expanded clones than CD4+ T cells on average. At doses of 0.1 to 3.0 mg/kg, clonal expansion of both CD4+ and CD8+ blood T cells was observed from baseline to week 6. Low levels of normalized T-cell clonal expansion were also seen in some patients who did not respond. Partial responders in the 0.1-3.0 mg/kg groups had among the lowest normalized peripheral clonal expansion, especially among CD8+ T cells.

Genomic DNA was extracted from sorted cells for sequencing of the TCRbeta CDR3 region. TCRbeta CDR3 regions were sequenced using the immunoSEQ Assay. Drawn from immuneACCESS, this table holds only the in-frame rearrangements with V and J called that TCRdb kept. Clones are partly lost; checked studies trace under half to an unresolved V gene and leave the rest unexplained. The sample has tens of thousands of clones on record, more than 75% of them singletons. Around 0.95% of the sample is held by the ten biggest clonotypes. This sequence originates from an adult with an advanced solid tumor such as melanoma, head and neck, liver or kidney cancer. The specimen was CD4+ or CD8+ T cells sorted from blood, collected in a trial of the OX40 agonist ivuxolimab.

The CDR3 is CSVDTKNTGELFF. The nucleotides read TGCAGCGTCGACACCAAGAACACCGGGGAGCTGTTTTTT. The V and J genes are TRBV29-1 and TRBJ2-2, with the identity of the D gene unclear. Trimming takes 6 bases from V and 1 base from J, and the germline ends sit 9 bases apart. There are 13 amino acids in the CDR3, from cysteine to phenylalanine inclusive. Left in the record is the CDR3 DNA by itself, 39 bases read in frame from the first base. The germline V gene yields SQVTM for CDR1 and ANQGSEA for CDR2.